These 19 T cell receptor beta chains came from one sample sequenced in a study of cytomegalovirus exposure and HLA in healthy donors. The PCR made use of 60 Vbeta and 13 Jbeta primers. The data were produced by immunoSEQ multiplex PCR, yet TCRdb's version contains in-frame clones alone and is incomplete. The data show approximately 140,000 clones, 79% seen once. Sequenced sample: PBMCs. The receptors were gathered from a man aged 50 to 60 in good health and CMV-seropositive.

V gene TRBV9 combines with J gene TRBJ2-1; no clear D gene. In germline, CDR1 is SGDLS, CDR2 YYNGEE. This CDR3 has 15 residues. V lost 4 bases, J lost 5 bases, and 16 bases lay in between. The CDR3 DNA reads as TGTGCCAGCAGCCCTGCCCCTACTGCCCACAATGAGCAGTTCTTC. Residues: CASSPAPTAHNEQFF.

The V gene is TRBV10-3, the J gene TRBJ2-1; 13 bases are a match to TRBD2. Trimming at V came to 3 bases and at J to 8 bases, leaving 16 bases not matched to a gene. This CDR3 has 19 amino acids. CDR1 ENHRY and CDR2 SYGVKD come from the germline V gene. The CDR3 nucleotides read TGTGCCATCAGTGACCGGACTAGCGGGAGCCGGATTAGCTTCGATGAGCAGTTCTTC. Amino acid sequence: CAISDRTSGSRISFDEQFF.

The rearrangement links TRBV7-2 to TRBJ2-3; D may be TRBD2 (5 bases). Germline CDR1 reads SGHTA; CDR2 reads FQGNSA. CDR3 length: 15 residues. V was trimmed by 5 bases and J by 0 bases, leaving 12 bases between them. This chain's CDR3 is CASSTLTGSTDTQYF. CDR3 DNA sequence: TGTGCCAGCAGCACCCTTACGGGGAGCACAGATACGCAGTATTTT.

The chain recombines TRBV28 with TRBJ1-2; D remains unclear. This CDR3 is 14 amino acids long. From germline, CDR1 is MDHEN and CDR2 SYDVKM. Between the trimmed V and J ends, which lost 6 bases and 4 bases, there was a span of 15 bases. In DNA form, the CDR3 reads TGTGCCAGCAGATCACAAGGACTTCCCTATGGCTACACCTTC. As protein: CASRSQGLPYGYTF.

This clone was seen a few times. The V call is TRBV10-2, the J call TRBJ2-7, with 8 bases matching TRBD1. Trimming at V came to 6 bases and at J to 3 bases, leaving 4 bases not matched to a gene. Germline V gene lookup returns CDR1 WSHSY and CDR2 SAAADI. The CDR3 sequence is 13 residues long. CDR3 region: CASSIDRGYEQYF. The CDR3 region has the DNA TGCGCCAGCAGCATTGACAGGGGCTACGAGCAGTACTTC.

V usage is TRBV28 and J usage is TRBJ1-5; the D is unclear. Trimming pared 6 bases from V and 4 bases from J, leaving 7 bases between. CDR3 length equals 12 residues. Looked up from germline, CDR1 is MDHEN and CDR2 is SYDVKM. The CDR3 region is CASRAVNQPQHF. As DNA, the CDR3 is TGTGCCAGCAGGGCGGTTAATCAGCCCCAGCATTTT.

This clone was detected once. V and J are TRBV5-4 and TRBJ2-1, with TRBD2 matching over 11 bases. With V trimmed by 4 bases and J by 2 bases, 5 bases remained unmatched. Germline V gene sequence: CDR1 SGHNT, CDR2 YYREEE (reference sequence). This CDR3 comprises 16 residues. For the CDR3, the DNA is TGTGCCAGCAGCCCCAGTAGCGGGGGGGCCTACAATGAGCAGTTCTTC. Translated: CASSPSSGGAYNEQFF.

This clone appeared a few times. V is TRBV4-2 and J is TRBJ2-7, with D maybe TRBD2 (6 bases). The germline V gene has CDR1 LGHNA and CDR2 YNFKEQ. CDR3 length: 15 residues. V was cut by 4 bases and J by 5 bases, with 18 bases left in between. The CDR3 loop reads CASSRYVAERNEQYF. The CDR3, as DNA: TGTGCCAGCAGCCGATATGTAGCGGAGAGGAACGAGCAGTACTTC.

The chain combines TRBV30 with TRBJ1-2, with 10 bases lining up with TRBD1. Germline V gene data show CDR1 as GTSNPN and CDR2 as SVGIG (reference sequence). CDR3 length: 15 amino acids. V lost 2 bases and J lost 8; bases outside the gene matches: 11. The CDR3 DNA sequence: TGTGCCTGGAGTAATCGCCTGGGGACAGGGGAGGGCTACACCTTC. Encoded protein: CAWSNRLGTGEGYTF.

This clone was found once. The chain couples TRBV6-1 to TRBJ2-1, with 7 bases identical to TRBD1. CDR3 length equals 13 residues. Per the germline V gene, CDR1 is MNHNS and CDR2 is SASEGT. The V segment lost 6 bases and the J segment 3 bases; nucleotides outside the gene matches: 2. As DNA, the CDR3 is TGTGCCAGCAGCCGGGACAGCTACAATGAGCAGTTCTTC. This sequence encodes CASSRDSYNEQFF.

V is TRBV29-1 and J is TRBJ2-7; D might be TRBD2 (5 bases). There are 13 residues in the CDR3. Germline V gene data show CDR1 as SQVTM and CDR2 as ANQGSEA. Trimming cost V 3 bases and J 6 bases, with 15 bases left between them. The CDR3 DNA sequence: TGCAGCGTTGAGGGTAGCGAAGGGCGCGAGCAGTACTTC. Residues: CSVEGSEGREQYF.

This clone was detected once. The chain joins TRBV2 to TRBJ2-7, with D perhaps matching TRBD2 (6 bases). Trimming removed 8 bases from V and 5 bases from J, with 10 bases in between. The CDR3 is 11 residues long. Germline CDR1 SNHLY, CDR2 FYNNEI. This chain's CDR3 is CASGRLDEQYF. CDR3 DNA sequence: TGTGCCAGCGGGAGGTTGGACGAGCAGTACTTC.

The chain joins TRBV5-4 to TRBJ2-3; tentative D call: TRBD2 (5 bases). The CDR3 covers 13 residues. Germline CDR1 SGHNT, CDR2 YYREEE (reference sequence). The CDR3 sequence is CGSGGSSTDTQYF. CDR3 coding DNA: TGTGGGAGCGGCGGATCTAGCACAGATACGCAGTATTTT.

The rearrangement joins TRBV7-6 to TRBJ2-3; possible D gene TRBD2, 6 bases. Deletions cut 1 base from V and 4 bases from J, with 12 bases between. CDR3 size: 15 residues. Germline CDR1 and CDR2: SGHVS and FNYEAQ. Here the CDR3 reads CASSLGTIGADTQYF. For the CDR3, the DNA is TGTGCCAGCAGCTTAGGGACTATAGGTGCAGATACGCAGTATTTT.

For this clone: At one boundary the junction diverges from the germline segment, which might be a read error. This sequence joins TRBV28 and TRBJ1-1; 7 bases fit TRBD1. Germline values: CDR1 MDHEN, CDR2 SYDVKM. The CDR3 extends over 17 amino acids. The CDR3 nucleotides read TGTGCCAGCAGCTCCACCCAGGGGGGTCCCAGGAACGCTGAAGCTTTCTTT. Protein product: CASSSTQGGPRNAEAFF.

The chain couples TRBV5-1 to TRBJ2-5, with TRBD1 identical over 8 bases. Germline assignment: CDR1 SGHRS and CDR2 YFSETQ. Germline trimming cut 0 bases from V and 2 bases from J; bases unmatched to any gene: 6. The CDR3 is 16 residues long. CDR3 amino acids: CASSLGQGANQETQYF. CDR3 DNA sequence: TGCGCCAGCAGCTTGGGGCAGGGGGCGAATCAAGAGACCCAGTACTTC.

The chain joins TRBV28 to TRBJ2-7, with D perhaps TRBD2 (6 bases). The CDR3 is made up of 14 amino acids. Germline assignment: CDR1 MDHEN and CDR2 SYDVKM. Trimming stripped 10 bases from V and 5 bases from J, with 21 bases between. CDR3 sequence (DNA): TGTGCCACCCGATCGGGGGAGCGCCTGGACGAGCAGTACTTC. Encoded protein: CATRSGERLDEQYF.

The rearrangement links TRBV10-3 to TRBJ2-5; a possible D gene is TRBD1 (6 bases). The J call may not be correct, given that the DNA end is closer to TRBJ2-7. The CDR3 spans 11 residues. Germline-derived CDR1 and CDR2 are ENHRY and SYGVKD. The CDR3 reads CAIRYRDEQYF. The CDR3 region has the DNA TGTGCCATCAGGTACAGGGACGAGCAGTACTTC.

The CDR3 bases are TGTGCCATCCGGGAGGCTAGCGGGAGGGATACGCAGTATTTT. Amino acid sequence: CAIREASGRDTQYF. The chain carries TRBV10-3 and TRBJ2-3; 11 bases match TRBD2. The CDR3 runs to 14 residues. Per the germline V gene, CDR1 is ENHRY and CDR2 is SYGVKD. V lost 8 bases to trimming and J lost 6 bases; unmatched junction nucleotides: 7.